This record covers a single T cell receptor beta chain. The data stem from a study of cytotoxic CD8 clonotypes in ibrutinib-treated CLL. Produced via immunoSEQ multiplex PCR; TCRdb's table is partial and in-frame only. The table records more than 140,000 clones, 77% of them present only once. Germline values: CDR1 SGHNT, CDR2 YYREEE (reference sequence). V shed 2 bases and J shed 2 bases, with 8 bases lying between them. The CDR3 is 15 amino acids. The material was PBMCs, obtained after 12 months of ibrutinib treatment. The chain is built from TRBV5-4 and TRBJ2-6; D remains unclear. The TCR was taken from a human donor with chronic lymphocytic leukemia. CDR3 residues: CASSFTLAGANVLTF. DNA of the CDR3: TGTGCCAGCAGCTTCACTTTGGCTGGGGCCAACGTCCTGACTTTC.